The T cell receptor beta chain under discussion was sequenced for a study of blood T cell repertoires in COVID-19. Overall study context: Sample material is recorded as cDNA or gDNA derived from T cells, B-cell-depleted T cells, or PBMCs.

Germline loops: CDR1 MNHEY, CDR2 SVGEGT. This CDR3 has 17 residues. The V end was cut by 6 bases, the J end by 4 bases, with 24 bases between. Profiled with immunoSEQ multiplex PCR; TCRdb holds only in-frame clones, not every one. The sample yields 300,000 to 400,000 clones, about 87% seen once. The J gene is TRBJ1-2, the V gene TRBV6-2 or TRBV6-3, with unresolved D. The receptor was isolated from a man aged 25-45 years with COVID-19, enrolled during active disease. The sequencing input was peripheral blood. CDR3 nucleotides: TGTGCCAGCAGCTCACGTCCAACAGAAAATGTGGGCTATGGCTACACCTTC. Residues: CASSSRPTENVGYGYTF.